This entry lists 30 T cell receptor beta chains sequenced from one sample in a study of T cell clones after liver transplantation. Sequencing used immunoSEQ multiplex PCR; TCRdb keeps in-frame clones, though not all of them. This sample has fewer than 85,000 clones, with over 80% found just once. Sequenced material: CD4+ T cells from blood, taken at the 22-month timepoint. These receptors were taken from a human patient who received a liver transplant. Certain T cells may be donor cells from the graft.

The genes are TRBV6-5 and TRBJ2-3; D assignment may be TRBD1 or TRBD2 (7 bases each). The CDR3 is made up of 12 amino acids. V was shortened by 10 bases and J by 3 bases, with 11 bases between the two germline ends. Germline V gene data show CDR1 as MNHEY and CDR2 as SVGAGI. CDR3 residues: CATQGGTDTQYF. Here the CDR3 DNA reads TGTGCCACCCAGGGGGGGACAGATACGCAGTATTTT.

The V call is TRBV6-5, the J call TRBJ2-5; a weak D match, TRBD2 (7 bases). Trimming removed 8 bases from V and 6 bases from J, with 16 bases in between. CDR1 is MNHEY, CDR2 SVGAGI, per germline. The CDR3 covers 13 residues. The CDR3 DNA reads as TGTGCCAGCGCGGGGGCCGAGGTGAAGACCCAGTACTTC. It codes for CASAGAEVKTQYF.

The CDR3 DNA reads TGTGCCAGCTCACCACCGACCAGGGGGCCCTACGAGCAGTACTTC. Its protein product is CASSPPTRGPYEQYF. The chain has TRBV18 and TRBJ2-7; 8 bases agree with TRBD1. The V gene's germline CDR1 is KGHSH and CDR2 LQKENI. The V segment lost 0 bases and the J segment 2 bases; nucleotides outside the gene matches: 3. The CDR3 extends over 15 amino acids.

The chain combines TRBV7-9 with TRBJ2-7; no definite D call. Germline assignment: CDR1 SEHNR and CDR2 FQNEAQ (reference sequence). The CDR3 is made up of 15 amino acids. Trimming pared 0 bases from V and 3 bases from J, leaving 12 bases between. The CDR3: CASSLAGGSGYEQYF. The DNA for the CDR3 is TGTGCCAGCAGCTTAGCGGGTGGTTCAGGCTACGAGCAGTACTTC.

The chain uses TRBV27 and TRBJ2-7; 7 bases line up with TRBD2. J gave up 2 bases and V 4 bases, and 11 bases lay outside the gene matches. This CDR3 has 16 residues. Germline CDR1 is MNHEY and CDR2 is SMNVEV (reference sequence). CDR3: CASSSPFWGGTYEQYF. CDR3 DNA sequence: TGTGCCAGCAGTTCCCCCTTTTGGGGGGGGACCTACGAGCAGTACTTC.

The genes are TRBV11-1 and TRBJ2-1, with D uncertain. The germline CDR1 and CDR2 sequences are SGHAT and FQDESV (reference sequence). This CDR3 region has 13 residues. Trimming removed 1 base at V and 9 bases at J, with 10 bases between. DNA for the CDR3: TGTGCCAGCAGCTTAGAGTTAGGTGTTGAGCAGTTCTTC. As protein: CASSLELGVEQFF.

The rearrangement uses TRBV11-2 and TRBJ2-2, with a tentative D call TRBD2 (6 bases). Trimming took 1 base from V and 5 from J, leaving 20 bases between them. Germline CDR1 and CDR2: SGHAT and FQNNGV. The CDR3 runs to 18 residues. CDR3 DNA sequence: TGTGCCAGCAGCTTAGCGGCCGGCGGGGTCAGGGATACCGGGGAGCTGTTTTTT. Translating gives CASSLAAGGVRDTGELFF.

This chain links TRBV5-1 with TRBJ2-1; 9 bases are shared with TRBD1. From germline, CDR1 is SGHRS and CDR2 YFSETQ. V shed 4 bases and J 2 bases; nucleotides not matched to a gene: 4. The CDR3 totals 15 residues. In nucleotides, the CDR3 is TGCGCCAGCAGCCCTAGACAGGGGGCCTACAATGAGCAGTTCTTC. This translates into CASSPRQGAYNEQFF.

V gene TRBV2 combines with J gene TRBJ2-2; possibly TRBD1 for D (5 bases). Per the germline V gene, CDR1 is SNHLY and CDR2 is FYNNEI. The CDR3 is 12 amino acids. Between the trimmed V and J ends, which lost 5 bases and 7 bases, there was a span of 8 bases. The DNA of the CDR3 is TGTGCCAGCAGTTTCAGGGACGGGGAGCTGTTTTTT. Translating gives CASSFRDGELFF.

The chain has TRBV27 and TRBJ2-6; D gene uncertain. This CDR3 region has 14 residues. Trimming took 6 bases from V and 2 from J, leaving 8 bases between them. CDR1 is MNHEY, CDR2 SMNVEV, per germline (reference sequence). The CDR3 is CASRSFTGANVLTF. As DNA, the CDR3 is TGTGCCAGCAGGTCCTTTACTGGGGCCAACGTCCTGACTTTC.

This chain joins TRBV5-5 and TRBJ2-5, with 7 bases that match TRBD1. Unmatched junction bases numbered 5, after V lost 1 base and J lost 5 bases. The germline gives CDR1 SGHKS, CDR2 YYEKEE (reference sequence). The CDR3 contains 14 residues. The CDR3 nucleotides read TGTGCCAGCAGCTTGCAGGGGGTAGGGGAGACCCAGTACTTC. Its protein is CASSLQGVGETQYF.

The chain is built from TRBV7-3 and TRBJ1-6, with 8 bases matching TRBD1. After removal of 0 bases from V and 7 bases from J, the junction contained 2 bases not matched to a gene. The CDR3 contains 15 residues. Germline V gene sequence: CDR1 SGHTA, CDR2 FQGTGA. The DNA for the CDR3 is TGTGCCAGCAGCTTAACGGCAGGGGGCAATTCACCCCTCCACTTT. Encoded protein: CASSLTAGGNSPLHF.

This clone appeared a few times. This chain uses TRBV2 with TRBJ1-1, with D perhaps TRBD1 (6 bases). The CDR3 is made up of 15 amino acids. V gave up 4 bases and J gave up 4 bases, with 16 bases separating them. The germline CDR1 and CDR2 sequences are SNHLY and FYNNEI. CDR3 bases: TGTGCCAGCAGTGTGGGGCAGGGGAAGGGCACTGAAGCTTTCTTT. Its protein product is CASSVGQGKGTEAFF.

V gene TRBV4-3 combines with J gene TRBJ1-2; a possible D gene is TRBD1 (5 bases). The CDR3 extends over 13 amino acids. CDR1 is LGHNA and CDR2 is YSLEER in the germline V gene. With 0 bases removed from V and 7 bases from J, the gap between germline ends came to 9 bases. This chain's CDR3 is CASSQDRRGGYTF. Written as DNA, the CDR3 is TGCGCCAGCAGCCAAGATCGGAGGGGTGGCTACACCTTC.

The J gene is TRBJ2-3, the V gene TRBV19, with no clear D. Germline loops: CDR1 LNHDA, CDR2 SQIVND (reference sequence). V lost 3 bases and J 8 bases, leaving 6 bases between the germline ends. The CDR3 covers 11 residues. The CDR3 DNA is TGTGCCAGTAGTATTGGAGCTACGCAGTATTTT. It encodes CASSIGATQYF.

The chain couples TRBV4-3 to TRBJ2-3; D not certain. The CDR3 has 15 residues. Trimming stripped 0 bases from V and 1 base from J, with 8 bases between. Germline lookup yields CDR1 LGHNA and CDR2 YSLEER. This CDR3 reads CASSQDGPGTDTQYF. DNA for the CDR3: TGCGCCAGCAGCCAAGACGGTCCCGGCACAGATACGCAGTATTTT.

The gene calls are TRBV5-4 and TRBJ1-1, with 9 bases fitting TRBD1. With V trimmed by 1 base and J by 8 bases, 9 bases remained unmatched. Looked up from germline, CDR1 is SGHNT and CDR2 is YYREEE (reference sequence). The length of the CDR3 is 15 residues. The DNA for the CDR3 is TGTGCCAGCAGCTTGAGGACAGGGGAGGCCTCCGAAGCTTTCTTT. It is translated as CASSLRTGEASEAFF.

This chain connects TRBV7-2 to TRBJ1-1, with 7 nucleotides matching TRBD1. V shed 4 bases, J shed 0 bases, and the junction held 5 bases outside the gene matches. Germline V gene data show CDR1 as SGHTA and CDR2 as FQGNSA. CDR3 length equals 15 residues. CDR3 in amino acids: CASSSDRSMNTEAFF. DNA for the CDR3: TGTGCCAGCAGCTCGGACAGGAGCATGAACACTGAAGCTTTCTTT.

V is TRBV2 and J is TRBJ2-2; TRBD1 is a possible D gene (5 bases). V was clipped by 6 bases and J by 4 bases, with 9 bases between them. In germline, CDR1 is SNHLY, CDR2 FYNNEI. The CDR3 sequence is 13 residues long. The CDR3 DNA reads TGTGCCAGCAGCCCTGACAGCACCGGGGAGCTGTTTTTT. This encodes CASSPDSTGELFF.

This chain links TRBV7-9 with TRBJ2-5; TRBD2 matches 9 bases. The CDR3 spans 15 residues. The V gene's germline CDR1 is SEHNR and CDR2 FQNEAQ (reference sequence). J lost 5 bases, V lost 5 bases, and 9 bases had no gene match. The CDR3, as DNA: TGTGCCAGCAGCGCCAATAGCGGGAGTGTCGAGACCCAGTACTTC. Amino acids: CASSANSGSVETQYF.

J is TRBJ1-5 and V is TRBV5-1; a weak D match, TRBD1 (6 bases). Trimming removed 0 bases from V and 2 bases from J, with 15 bases in between. Per germline, CDR1 SGHRS and CDR2 YFSETQ. The CDR3 covers 17 residues. CDR3 sequence reads: CASSLAPTGQGNQPQHF. CDR3 sequence (DNA): TGCGCCAGCAGCTTGGCTCCGACAGGTCAGGGCAATCAGCCCCAGCATTTT.

The chain uses TRBV12-5 and TRBJ1-5; D call uncertain. The V gene lost 7 bases and the J gene lost 0 bases, with 7 bases spanning the gap. The CDR3 loop spans 13 amino acids. CDR1 and CDR2 from the germline V gene are LGHNT and FRNRAP. CDR3 protein: CASARDSNQPQHF. CDR3 in DNA: TGTGCTAGTGCCCGGGATAGCAATCAGCCCCAGCATTTT.

This chain uses TRBV13 with TRBJ1-2; 12 bases agree with TRBD1. V dropped 5 bases and J dropped 6; count of bases not matched to a gene: 7. CDR1 is PRHDT, CDR2 FYEKMQ, per germline (reference sequence). This CDR3 spans 15 amino acids. In DNA, the CDR3 is TGTGCCAGCAGCACTGGGACAGGGGGCGCGGATGGCTACACCTTC. This encodes CASSTGTGGADGYTF.

The gene calls are TRBV18 and TRBJ1-1, with 9 bases fitting TRBD1. The CDR3 sequence is 14 residues long. J lost 7 bases, V lost 0 bases, and 3 bases had no gene match. CDR1 and CDR2 from the germline V gene are KGHSH and LQKENI. CDR3 region: CASSPPTGGIEAFF. For the CDR3, the DNA is TGTGCCAGCTCACCACCAACAGGGGGCATTGAAGCTTTCTTT.

The CDR3 region is CSVESRTAGEAFF. In DNA form, the CDR3 reads TGCAGCGTTGAATCCCGGACAGCTGGTGAAGCTTTCTTT. This chain connects TRBV29-1 to TRBJ1-1; D may be TRBD1 (6 bases). Germline CDR1 is SQVTM and CDR2 is ANQGSEA. Trimming stripped 2 bases from V and 7 bases from J, with 14 bases between. There are 13 residues in the CDR3.

The CDR3 DNA reads as TGTGCCAGCAGCTCCCTCACAGGCCGTAGCAATCAGCCCCAGCATTTT. Protein: CASSSLTGRSNQPQHF. V gene TRBV7-8 combines with J gene TRBJ1-5; weak D call: TRBD1 (5 bases). Germline loops: CDR1 SGHVS, CDR2 FQNEAQ. The CDR3 is made up of 16 amino acids. Trimming cost V 4 bases and J 0 bases, with 13 bases left between them.

V gene TRBV27 combines with J gene TRBJ2-7; 7 bases fit TRBD1. CDR1 and CDR2 from the germline V gene are MNHEY and SMNVEV (reference sequence). The trim removed 3 bases at V and 2 bases at J, leaving 4 bases unmatched. The CDR3 runs 14 residues. This CDR3 is CASSFRQGPYEQYF. CDR3 sequence (DNA): TGTGCCAGCAGTTTTAGACAGGGTCCCTACGAGCAGTACTTC.

Only a few counts were recorded for this clone. Distinct nucleotide sequences in the sample also encode this CDR3. V gene TRBV28 combines with J gene TRBJ2-3, with 8 bases fitting TRBD2. There are 14 residues in the CDR3. Germline trimming cut 8 bases from V and 1 base from J; bases unmatched to any gene: 5. Germline V gene data show CDR1 as MDHEN and CDR2 as SYDVKM. The CDR3 loop is CASRRAGGTDTQYF. The CDR3, as DNA: TGTGCCAGCCGGCGAGCGGGAGGCACAGATACGCAGTATTTT.

The genes are TRBV9 and TRBJ2-7; D may be TRBD2 (6 bases). Germline V gives CDR1 SGDLS, CDR2 YYNGEE. Trimming pared 0 bases from V and 8 bases from J, leaving 9 bases between. The CDR3 is 12 amino acids. The CDR3 loop is CASSVGEDKQYF. CDR3 bases: TGTGCCAGCAGCGTAGGGGAGGATAAGCAGTACTTC.

This clone turned up a few times. The rearrangement joins TRBV7-2 to TRBJ2-7; a possible D gene is TRBD2 (6 bases). The CDR3 totals 18 residues. Germline loops: CDR1 SGHTA, CDR2 FQGNSA. With 0 bases removed from V and 1 base from J, the gap between germline ends came to 19 bases. The CDR3 sequence: CASSLALGGKGRSYEQYF. The CDR3 DNA reads as TGTGCCAGCAGCTTAGCGCTGGGCGGGAAGGGTAGATCCTACGAGCAGTACTTC.